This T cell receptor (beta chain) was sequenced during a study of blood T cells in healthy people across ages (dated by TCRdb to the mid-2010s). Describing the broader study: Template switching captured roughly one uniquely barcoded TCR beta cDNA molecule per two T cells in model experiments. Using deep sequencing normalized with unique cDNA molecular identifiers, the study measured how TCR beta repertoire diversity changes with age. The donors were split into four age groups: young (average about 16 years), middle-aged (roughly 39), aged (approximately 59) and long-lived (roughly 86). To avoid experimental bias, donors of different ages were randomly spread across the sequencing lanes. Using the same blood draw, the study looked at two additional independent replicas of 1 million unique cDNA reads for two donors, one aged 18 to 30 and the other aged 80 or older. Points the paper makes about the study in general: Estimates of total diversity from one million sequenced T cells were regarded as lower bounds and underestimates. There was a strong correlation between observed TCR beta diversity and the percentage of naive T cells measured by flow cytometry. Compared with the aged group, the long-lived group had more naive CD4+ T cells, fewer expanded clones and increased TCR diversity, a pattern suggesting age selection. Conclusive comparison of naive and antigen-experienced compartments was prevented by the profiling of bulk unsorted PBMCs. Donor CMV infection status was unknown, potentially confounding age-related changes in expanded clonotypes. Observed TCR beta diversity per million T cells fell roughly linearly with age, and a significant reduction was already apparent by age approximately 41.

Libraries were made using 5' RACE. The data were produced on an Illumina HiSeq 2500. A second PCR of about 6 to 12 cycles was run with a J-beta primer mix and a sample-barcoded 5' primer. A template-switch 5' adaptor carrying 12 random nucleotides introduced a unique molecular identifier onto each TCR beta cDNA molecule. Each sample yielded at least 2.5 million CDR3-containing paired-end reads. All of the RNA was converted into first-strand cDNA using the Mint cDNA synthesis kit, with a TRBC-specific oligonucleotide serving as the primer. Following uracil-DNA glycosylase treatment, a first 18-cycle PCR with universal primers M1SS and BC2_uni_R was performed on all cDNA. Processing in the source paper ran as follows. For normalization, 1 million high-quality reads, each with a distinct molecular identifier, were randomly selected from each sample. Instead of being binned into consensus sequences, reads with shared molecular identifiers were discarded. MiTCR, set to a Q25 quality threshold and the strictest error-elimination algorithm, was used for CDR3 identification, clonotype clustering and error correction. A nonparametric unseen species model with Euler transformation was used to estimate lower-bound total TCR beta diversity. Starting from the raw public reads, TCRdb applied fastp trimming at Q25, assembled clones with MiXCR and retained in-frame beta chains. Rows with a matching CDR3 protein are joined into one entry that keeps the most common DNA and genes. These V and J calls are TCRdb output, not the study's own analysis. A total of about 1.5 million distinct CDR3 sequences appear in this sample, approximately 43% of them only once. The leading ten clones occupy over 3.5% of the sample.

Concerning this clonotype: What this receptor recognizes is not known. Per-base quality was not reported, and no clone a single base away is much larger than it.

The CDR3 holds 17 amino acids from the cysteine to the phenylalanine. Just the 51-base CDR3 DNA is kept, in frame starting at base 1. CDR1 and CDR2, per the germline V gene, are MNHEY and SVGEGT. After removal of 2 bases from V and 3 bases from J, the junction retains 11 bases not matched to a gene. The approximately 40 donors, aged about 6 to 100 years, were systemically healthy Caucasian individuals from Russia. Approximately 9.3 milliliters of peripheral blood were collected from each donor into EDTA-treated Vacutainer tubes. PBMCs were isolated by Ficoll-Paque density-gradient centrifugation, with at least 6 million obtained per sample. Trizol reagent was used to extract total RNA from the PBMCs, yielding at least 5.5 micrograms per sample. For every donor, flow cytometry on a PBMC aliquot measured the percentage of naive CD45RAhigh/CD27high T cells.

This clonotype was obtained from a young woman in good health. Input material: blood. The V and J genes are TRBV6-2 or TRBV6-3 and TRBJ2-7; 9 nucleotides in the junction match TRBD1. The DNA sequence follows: TGTGCCAGCAGTTACCGTAAAGGACAGGGGATTTTCTACGAGCAGTACTTC. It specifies CASSYRKGQGIFYEQYF.